The rows below give T cell receptor beta chains drawn from one sample of a study of graft-versus-host responses after intestinal transplantation. Their antigen targets remain unknown. Sequencing used immunoSEQ multiplex PCR; TCRdb keeps in-frame clones, though not all of them. The data contain about 73,000 clones, around 90% of them singletons. Material: unstimulated CD8+ T cells sorted from spleen or lymph node cells, obtained before transplant. These receptors all stem from a human donor who was the organ donor for an intestinal transplant. Both conserved end residues are part of each CDR3. D genes are given only for firm matches. Only some rows state a clone size, as once, few, many or a class for expanded clones.

D	size	J	V	DNA	CDR3
TRBD2	few	TRBJ2-3	TRBV7-8	TGTGCCAGCAGTTCTACTATCGGACTAGTGGATACGCAGTATTTT	CASSSTIGLVDTQYF
TRBD1	NA	TRBJ1-2	TRBV6-1	TGTGCCAGCAGTGATATCGTCAGGGGGCGAAAAAACTATGGCTACACCTTC	CASSDIVRGRKNYGYTF
NA	NA	TRBJ1-1	TRBV10-3	TGTGCCATCAGTGGGGCCCGGAGGGGTAGGGAAGCTTTCTTT	CAISGARRGREAFF
TRBD1	NA	TRBJ1-2	TRBV30	TGTGCCTGCGACAGGGTAGATTTCTATGGCTACACCTTC	CACDRVDFYGYTF
TRBD1	once	TRBJ1-2	TRBV6-5	TGTGCCAGCAGTTCTACCAACTCGGGACAGGGTGATGGCTACACCTTC	CASSSTNSGQGDGYTF
TRBD1	NA	TRBJ1-1	TRBV7-6	TGTGCCAGCAGCTCTACCCGACAGGGGCAGAACACTGAAGCTTTCTTT	CASSSTRQGQNTEAFF
TRBD2	NA	TRBJ2-3	TRBV9	TGTGCCAGCAGCGTAGATGGGACTAGCGTGGATACGCAGTATTTT	CASSVDGTSVDTQYF
TRBD2	few	TRBJ2-3	TRBV4-2	TGTGCCAGCAGCCAAGATCTAGCGGGGGGAACAGATACGCAGTATTTT	CASSQDLAGGTDTQYF
TRBD1	NA	TRBJ2-5	TRBV7-6	TGTGCCAGCAGCTCCGGGACAGGCATTAAAGAGACCCAGTACTTC	CASSSGTGIKETQYF
NA	NA	TRBJ1-3	TRBV5-6	TGTGCCAGCAGCTTGTGGGGGCTAGACGGAAACACCATATATTTT	CASSLWGLDGNTIYF
TRBD2	NA	TRBJ2-3	TRBV7-6	TGTGCCAGCAGCTTAGAACCCCAGGGCCCTCACCCGAGGCTAGCGGGGGATACGCAGTATTTT	CASSLEPQGPHPRLAGDTQYF
TRBD1	NA	TRBJ2-5	TRBV28	TGTGCCAGCAGTGTAGACAGGGTGGGGGAGACCCAGTACTTC	CASSVDRVGETQYF
TRBD1	NA	TRBJ2-5	TRBV5-6	TGTGCCAGCAGCTGGTCGACAGGGCCGGAGACCCAGTACTTC	CASSWSTGPETQYF
NA	NA	TRBJ1-4	TRBV10-2	TGCGCCAGCAGTGAGAGTTCGGCAGGGCCCCTTAATGAAAAACTGTTTTTT	CASSESSAGPLNEKLFF
TRBD1	NA	TRBJ1-6	TRBV28	TGTGCCAGCAGTTCGACAGGGGTTAATTCACCCCTCCACTTT	CASSSTGVNSPLHF
NA	NA	TRBJ2-3	TRBV6-5	TGTGCCAGCAGTTCCGAGGGCGGGGACCCCACAGATACGCAGTATTTT	CASSSEGGDPTDTQYF
TRBD1	NA	TRBJ1-1	TRBV28	TGTGCCAGCAGTTTCCCTGAAGGGGGCCTTAACACTGAAGCTTTCTTT	CASSFPEGGLNTEAFF
NA	NA	TRBJ1-5	TRBV28	TGTGCCAGTGGAAAACGGGACATTGGCAATCAGCCCCAGCATTTT	CASGKRDIGNQPQHF
NA	few	TRBJ2-1	TRBV21-1	TGTGCCAGCATCCTGGGGACTATCTACAATGAGCAGTTCTTC	CASILGTIYNEQFF
TRBD1	NA	TRBJ2-2	TRBV4-2	TGTGCCAGCAGCCAAGACGGGACAGCGGCTCCCGGGGAGCTGTTTTTT	CASSQDGTAAPGELFF
TRBD1	NA	TRBJ2-3	TRBV7-6	TGTGCCAGCAGCTTCTTACAGGGGCCTAGCACAGATACGCAGTATTTT	CASSFLQGPSTDTQYF
NA	NA	TRBJ2-3	TRBV19	TGTGCCAGCTCAGGGTTTCGAACAGATACGCAGTATTTT	CASSGFRTDTQYF
NA	NA	TRBJ2-1	TRBV4-2	TGTGCCAGCAGCCAAACTACGTACAATGAGCAGTTCTTC	CASSQTTYNEQFF
NA	NA	TRBJ1-2	TRBV2	TGTGCCAGCAGTGGTCACAACAGGGAGACTTTCCTTTCCGTAGACTATGGCTACACCTTC	CASSGHNRETFLSVDYGYTF
TRBD1	NA	TRBJ2-2	TRBV7-9	TGTGCCAGCAGCTTGGGGACAGGGACCGGGGAGCTGTTTTTT	CASSLGTGTGELFF
NA	NA	TRBJ2-5	TRBV19	TGTGCCAGTAGTACCCTGAGCGCTAGCGAGACCCAGTACTTC	CASSTLSASETQYF